A single sample is the source of the 25 T cell receptor beta chains below, sequenced in a study of blood T cell repertoires in COVID-19. TCRdb keeps only in-frame clones here, not all; method: immunoSEQ multiplex PCR. This table holds tens of thousands of clones, more than 75% found once. The sample was peripheral blood. Source of these receptors: a man aged 50 to 59 with active or convalescent COVID-19.

Here the CDR3 reads CASSSTGGDYGYTF. In DNA, the CDR3 is TGCGCCAGCAGCTCGACAGGGGGGGACTATGGCTACACCTTC. The rearrangement uses TRBV5-1 and TRBJ1-2, with 9 bases matching TRBD1. Germline V gene sequence: CDR1 SGHRS, CDR2 YFSETQ. The CDR3 has 14 amino acids. The junction had 3 bases not matched to a gene; V was cut back by 3 bases and J by 3 bases.

In this sample, this clone turned up a few times. The chain uses TRBV2 and TRBJ1-1; D perhaps matches TRBD1 (5 bases). The length of the CDR3 is 15 residues. Germline CDR1 SNHLY, CDR2 FYNNEI. The V and J ends lost 4 bases and 1 base respectively, with 13 bases between them. The CDR3, as DNA: TGTGCCAGCAGTGGACACCTGACAGCGAACACTGAAGCTTTCTTT. It encodes CASSGHLTANTEAFF.

This clone occurred once. The rearrangement uses TRBV2 and TRBJ2-7; weak D call: TRBD1 (5 bases). The CDR3 runs 17 residues. Trimming cost V 4 bases and J 7 bases, with 26 bases left between them. The V gene's germline CDR1 is SNHLY and CDR2 FYNNEI. CDR3 in DNA: TGTGCCAGCAGTGGGTTGGAAACATCCTTCGACAGCTCGGAGCAGTACTTC. Translation gives CASSGLETSFDSSEQYF.

V and J are TRBV11-2 and TRBJ1-1; D perhaps matches TRBD1 (5 bases). Germline CDR1 reads SGHAT; CDR2 reads FQNNGV. CDR3 length: 14 amino acids. V lost 5 bases, J lost 10 bases, and 20 bases lay in between. CDR3 region: CASSQGEGRGVAFF. The CDR3 coding sequence is TGTGCCAGCAGCCAGGGTGAGGGGAGGGGTGTAGCTTTCTTT.

The chain is built from TRBV30 and TRBJ1-2, with TRBD1 matching 7 bases. The CDR3 loop spans 14 amino acids. The trim removed 2 bases at V and 5 bases at J, leaving 8 bases unmatched. Germline lookup yields CDR1 GTSNPN and CDR2 SVGIG (reference sequence). The CDR3 protein is CAWSPTQGGYGYTF. CDR3 bases: TGTGCCTGGAGTCCTACTCAGGGGGGTTATGGCTACACCTTC. The full variable domain, completed using reference TRBV30 and TRBJ1-2, is SQTIHQWPATLVQPVGSPLSLECTVEGTSNPNLYWYRQAAGRGLQLLFYSVGIGQISSEVPQNLSASRPQDRQFILSSKKLLLSDSGFYLCAWSPTQGGYGYTFGSGTRLTVV.

J is TRBJ2-1 and V is TRBV9; D remains unclear. CDR1 SGDLS and CDR2 YYNGEE come from the germline V gene. The ends were cut back, 0 bases at V and 0 bases at J, with 4 bases in the middle. This CDR3 has 14 residues. CDR3 nucleotide sequence: TGTGCCAGCAGCGTAGGGAGCTCCTACAATGAGCAGTTCTTC. Translation gives CASSVGSSYNEQFF.

This clone has only a few counts. This sequence joins TRBV19 and TRBJ1-1; tentative D call: TRBD1 (5 bases). The germline V and J ends were trimmed by 7 bases and 1 base, with 19 bases remaining between them. The CDR3 contains 16 residues. The germline CDR1 and CDR2 sequences are LNHDA and SQIVND (reference sequence). The CDR3 nucleotides read TGTGCCAGTACCCCGGGGGTGGAAAGGGGGAACACTGAAGCTTTCTTT. It encodes CASTPGVERGNTEAFF.

This chain connects TRBV4-1 to TRBJ1-2; 8 nucleotides agree with TRBD1. The CDR3 has 15 residues. Looked up from germline, CDR1 is MGHRA and CDR2 is YSYEKL. The V gene end was trimmed by 0 bases and the J gene end by 8 bases; junction bases not matched to a gene: 8. The CDR3 region is CASSQDRRTGLGYTF. The CDR3 nucleotides read TGCGCCAGCAGCCAAGATAGGAGGACAGGGTTAGGCTACACCTTC.

CDR3 in amino acids: CASSPRTGLNTEAFF. The CDR3 DNA sequence: TGTGCCAGCTCACCGCGGACAGGGCTGAACACTGAAGCTTTCTTT. The chain is built from TRBV18 and TRBJ1-1, with 8 bases aligning to TRBD1. The germline V gene has CDR1 KGHSH and CDR2 LQKENI. CDR3 length: 15 amino acids. V gave up 3 bases and J gave up 0 bases; unmatched junction bases: 3.

The sample holds a few counts of this clone. The genes are TRBV30 and TRBJ2-3; TRBD2 agrees at 8 bases. J gave up 5 bases and V 0 bases, and 7 bases lay outside the gene matches. The CDR3 has 15 residues. Germline loops: CDR1 GTSNPN, CDR2 SVGIG (reference sequence). Here the CDR3 reads CAWSVRGGALDTQYF. As DNA, the CDR3 is TGTGCCTGGAGTGTTCGGGGGGGGGCATTAGATACGCAGTATTTT.

The chain recombines TRBV19 with TRBJ1-4, with D possibly matching TRBD1 (5 bases). V was shortened by 7 bases and J by 2 bases, with 20 bases between the two germline ends. The germline V gene has CDR1 LNHDA and CDR2 SQIVND (reference sequence). The CDR3 extends over 17 amino acids. This CDR3 is CASTRGPGKGTNEKLFF. CDR3 coding DNA: TGTGCCAGTACTCGAGGCCCAGGGAAGGGGACTAATGAAAAACTGTTTTTT. The variable domain in full, with the rest retrieved from reference TRBV19 and TRBJ1-4, is DGGITQSPKYLFRKEGQNVTLSCEQNLNHDAMYWYRQDPGQGLRLIYYSQIVNDFQKGDIAEGYSVSREKKESFPLTVTSAQKNPTAFYLCASTRGPGKGTNEKLFFGSGTQLSVL.

The J gene is TRBJ2-7, the V gene TRBV10-3; TRBD2 matches at 9 bases. CDR3 length equals 14 residues. The V gene's germline CDR1 is ENHRY and CDR2 SYGVKD. The V and J ends lost 2 bases and 6 bases, in that order; junction bases with no gene match: 5. The CDR3 is CAISEPGLAPEQYF. CDR3 DNA: TGTGCCATCAGTGAGCCGGGACTAGCACCCGAGCAGTACTTC.

The rearrangement joins TRBV14 to TRBJ2-3; 11 nucleotides match TRBD1. From germline, CDR1 is SGHDN and CDR2 FVKESK. With 0 bases clipped from V and 6 bases from J, the junction kept 5 bases outside the gene matches. The CDR3 consists of 16 residues. CDR3 sequence (DNA): TGTGCCAGCAGCCAAGATCGGACAGGGGGCTGGGATACGCAGTATTTT. Its protein product is CASSQDRTGGWDTQYF.

The chain links TRBV6-5 to TRBJ2-2; 9 bases fit TRBD2. The length of the CDR3 is 12 residues. CDR1 MNHEY and CDR2 SVGAGI come from the germline V gene. J gave up 6 bases and V 10 bases, and 3 bases lay outside the gene matches. The CDR3 protein is CATSGGPGELFF. The CDR3 DNA follows: TGTGCCACCAGCGGGGGGCCCGGGGAGCTGTTTTTT.

This clone has a single count. The rearrangement uses TRBV5-1 and TRBJ2-2; D gene ambiguous. V lost 1 base and J lost 0, with 4 bases in between. This CDR3 spans 14 amino acids. Germline lookup yields CDR1 SGHRS and CDR2 YFSETQ. CDR3 sequence (DNA): TGCGCCAGCAGCTTGCCGTCGAACACCGGGGAGCTGTTTTTT. It translates to CASSLPSNTGELFF.

The chain couples TRBV2 to TRBJ2-7, with 8 bases aligning to TRBD1. V gave up 5 bases and J gave up 2 bases; unmatched junction bases: 5. The CDR3 extends over 14 amino acids. Germline CDR1 reads SNHLY; CDR2 reads FYNNEI. CDR3: CASSTDRATYEQYF. Here the CDR3 DNA reads TGTGCCAGCAGTACGGACAGGGCGACCTACGAGCAGTACTTC.

V gene TRBV5-1 combines with J gene TRBJ2-1, with 8 bases aligning to TRBD2. Germline V CDR1 and CDR2: SGHRS, YFSETQ. The CDR3 is made up of 16 amino acids. V trimming: 0 bases; J trimming: 8 bases; junction bases outside the gene matches: 10. CDR3 amino acids: CASSLEPRGGMDEQFF. The CDR3 bases are TGCGCCAGCAGCTTGGAACCCCGGGGGGGCATGGATGAGCAGTTCTTC.

This chain connects TRBV9 to TRBJ1-2; 7 nucleotides align to TRBD1. Germline V gives CDR1 SGDLS, CDR2 YYNGEE. J lost 5 bases, V lost 4 bases, and 17 bases had no gene match. This CDR3 spans 17 amino acids. Here the CDR3 DNA reads TGTGCCAGCAGCCCGAAGTTACAGGGGACGTATGGGTATGGCTACACCTTC. It specifies CASSPKLQGTYGYGYTF.

The CDR3 loop reads CASSVGRSLDEKLFF. CDR3 nucleotides: TGTGCCAGCAGCGTGGGGAGGTCCTTAGATGAAAAACTGTTTTTT. V usage is TRBV13 and J usage is TRBJ1-4; unclear D gene. Trimming stripped 5 bases from V and 6 bases from J, with 16 bases between. CDR1 and CDR2 (germline): PRHDT, FYEKMQ (reference sequence). This CDR3 comprises 15 residues. Filled out from reference TRBV13 and TRBJ1-4, the complete variable domain reads AAGVIQSPRHLIKEKRETATLKCYPIPRHDTVYWYQQGPGQDPQFLISFYEKMQSDKGSIPDRFSAQQFSDYHSELNMSSLELGDSALYFCASSVGRSLDEKLFFGSGTQLSVL.

The genes are TRBV5-8 and TRBJ2-1; TRBD1 is a possible D gene (5 bases). Germline V gives CDR1 SGHTS, CDR2 YDEGEE. CDR3 length: 15 amino acids. Between the trimmed V and J ends, which lost 0 bases and 0 bases, there was a span of 7 bases. The CDR3 DNA reads TGTGCCAGCAGCTTGGGACAGCTCTCCTACAATGAGCAGTTCTTC. Translating gives CASSLGQLSYNEQFF.

This clone is a singleton in its sample. The chain joins TRBV5-1 to TRBJ1-1, with D unresolved. The CDR3 extends over 16 amino acids. V lost 0 bases and J 2 bases, leaving 14 bases between the germline ends. Per the germline V gene, CDR1 is SGHRS and CDR2 is YFSETQ. CDR3 protein: CASSLDSTTKNTEAFF. DNA for the CDR3: TGCGCCAGCAGCTTGGACAGTACCACAAAAAACACTGAAGCTTTCTTT.

This clone has only one observation. This chain connects TRBV11-2 to TRBJ2-3; 7 positions match TRBD2. The CDR3 has 16 amino acids. Looked up from germline, CDR1 is SGHAT and CDR2 is FQNNGV. Trimming cost V 1 base and J 1 base; bases outside gene matches: 5. CDR3 loop: CASSLGASGRTDTQYF. In DNA, the CDR3 is TGTGCCAGCAGCTTAGGGGCTAGCGGACGCACAGATACGCAGTATTTT.

V gene TRBV19 combines with J gene TRBJ2-5, with 9 bases matching TRBD2. The junction had 11 bases not matched to a gene; V was cut back by 10 bases and J by 5 bases. The CDR3 length is 14 residues. Germline assignment: CDR1 LNHDA and CDR2 SQIVND (reference sequence). This CDR3 is CATGRGGQSETQYF. The CDR3 coding sequence is TGTGCCACCGGGCGGGGGGGACAGTCGGAGACCCAGTACTTC.

The chain uses TRBV6-1 and TRBJ1-2; D unresolved. Per germline, CDR1 MNHNS and CDR2 SASEGT. The CDR3 runs to 13 residues. The V and J ends lost 1 base and 2 bases respectively, with 5 bases between them. The chain's CDR3 is CASSEGQNYGYTF. The CDR3 DNA is TGTGCCAGCAGTGAAGGGCAGAACTATGGCTACACCTTC.

The chain employs TRBV19 and TRBJ1-5, with D hard to call. Between the trimmed V and J ends, which lost 1 base and 4 bases, there was a span of 8 bases. Germline V gene data show CDR1 as LNHDA and CDR2 as SQIVND (reference sequence). The CDR3 consists of 14 residues. CDR3 protein: CASSIGQFNQPQHF. CDR3 bases: TGTGCCAGTAGTATAGGGCAGTTTAATCAGCCCCAGCATTTT.